The source of this TCR beta chain is a study of T cells after yellow fever vaccination. Only a few counts were recorded for this clonotype. Its specificity is not known. Whole-study findings and limits: Peaking faster, on day 5 versus 15, the secondary response was nonetheless weaker.

UMIs were added to TCR cDNA along with a universal primer site when it was made by 5'RACE template switching. TCRdb reprocessed the 5' RACE reads via MiXCR and lists one record per CDR3 protein. The sample has 450,000 to 550,000 distinct CDR3 sequences; around a fifth are singletons. The source is a young man who received the YFV17D yellow fever vaccine. Here the sequenced sample was PBMCs, taken approximately 20 days after the first yellow fever vaccination.

The CDR3 here is CASSFDGTGELFF. The CDR3 DNA is TGTGCCAGCTCATTTGACGGTACCGGGGAGCTGTTTTTT. The chain employs TRBV18 and TRBJ2-2; no clear D gene. The CDR3 sequence is 13 residues long. V was pared by 5 bases and J by 5 bases, with 9 bases between. Germline CDR1 and CDR2: KGHSH and LQKENI.